What follows describes a single TCR beta chain. Antigen specificity is unknown. This entry belongs to a study of shared clonotypes between healthy human individuals. Across the whole study: Used for every donor were three CD4 naive, three CD4 memory, two CD8 naive and one CD8 memory plate.

Study outcomes and limitations: Sharing across four donors was seen in 4% to 6.5% of naive CD4 clonotypes.

The trim removed 4 bases at V and 9 bases at J, leaving 10 bases unmatched. Germline loops: CDR1 SGHNT, CDR2 YYREEE (reference sequence). The CDR3 contains 14 residues. The test was conducted at deep level. Generated by immunoSEQ multiplex PCR, the TCRdb table keeps only in-frame clones and is missing some. The data contain 2 million to 2.5 million clones, roughly 92% of them seen just once; the ten biggest clones take up 0.37%. The material sequenced was naive CD4+ T cells from PBMCs. Sample subset: CD45RA+ positively selected. The J gene is TRBJ1-1, the V gene TRBV5-4; 9 nucleotides align to TRBD1. The source of this sequence is a man between 18 and 29 years old in good health. Some clones in this sample may be carry-over from other donors' samples. In DNA form, the CDR3 reads TGTGCCAGCAGCATTAGGACAGGGGCCGAAAAAGCTTTCTTT. This sequence encodes CASSIRTGAEKAFF.